The rows below give T cell receptor beta chains drawn from one sample of a study of immune evolution from preneoplasia to lung adenocarcinoma. Produced via immunoSEQ multiplex PCR; TCRdb's table is partial and in-frame only. Of about 7,900 clones in the sample, over 75% were seen once. The sequenced sample consisted of FFPE adjacent normal lung tissue. The source of these receptors is a person aged 70 to 85 with lung adenocarcinoma. Both conserved end residues are part of each CDR3. D genes are given only for firm matches. Size is omitted from some rows. Given values are once, few, many or a class for expanded clones.

-	TRBV4-2	-	TRBJ2-6	CASSQVPAGYSGANVLTF	TGTGCCAGCAGCCAAGTTCCAGCGGGTTACTCTGGGGCCAACGTCCTGACTTTC
-	TRBV9	TRBD1	TRBJ1-6	CASSAGTAGGSPLHF	TGTGCCAGCAGCGCCGGGACAGCAGGGGGTTCACCCCTCCACTTT
-	TRBV7-9	-	TRBJ1-1	CASSLDRDYAFF	TGTGCCAGCAGCTTAGACAGGGACTACGCTTTCTTT
-	TRBV30	-	TRBJ1-5	CAFSVGRDQPQHF	TGTGCCTTCTCGGTAGGCAGGGATCAGCCCCAGCATTTT
-	TRBV2	-	TRBJ1-2	CASDLNYGYTF	TGTGCCAGTGACCTTAACTATGGCTACACCTTC
-	TRBV7-6	-	TRBJ1-1	CASSSGRSNTEAFF	TGTGCCAGCAGCTCCGGAAGGTCGAACACTGAAGCTTTCTTT
-	TRBV29-1	TRBD2	TRBJ2-3	CSVGLARGSDTQYF	TGCAGCGTTGGACTAGCGAGGGGAAGTGATACGCAGTATTTT
-	TRBV7-2	TRBD1	TRBJ1-1	CASRRQGRGTEAFF	TGTGCCAGCAGAAGACAGGGGAGAGGGACTGAAGCTTTCTTT
-	TRBV27	-	TRBJ1-1	CASSSLAQSRTTEAFF	TGTGCCAGCAGTTCCCTTGCACAGTCAAGGACCACTGAAGCTTTCTTT
few	TRBV9	-	TRBJ2-7	CASSVYRAGGEQYF	TGTGCCAGCAGCGTTTACAGGGCCGGGGGCGAGCAGTACTTC
-	TRBV10-2	-	TRBJ1-2	CASSESGFYGYTF	TGCGCCAGCAGTGAGTCAGGCTTCTATGGCTACACCTTC
-	TRBV6-6	-	TRBJ1-5	CASTTSQRGQPQHF	TGTGCCAGCACCACCTCTCAACGCGGCCAGCCCCAGCATTTT
few	TRBV19	-	TRBJ2-5	CASSQREGQETQYF	TGTGCCAGTAGCCAACGGGAAGGACAAGAGACCCAGTACTTC
-	TRBV9	-	TRBJ1-1	CASSTRRDTEAFF	TGTGCCAGCAGCACTCGGCGGGACACTGAAGCTTTCTTT
-	TRBV6-1	-	TRBJ2-7	CASSELLDSSYEQYF	TGTGCCAGCAGTGAGCTCTTGGACAGTTCCTACGAGCAGTACTTC
-	TRBV27	-	TRBJ2-7	CASSLSTAGSYEQYF	TGTGCCAGCAGTTTATCGACAGCCGGCTCCTACGAGCAGTACTTC
-	TRBV2	-	TRBJ1-5	CASSEQGLGGNQPQHF	TGTGCCAGCAGTGAACAAGGGCTGGGGGGCAATCAGCCCCAGCATTTT
-	TRBV10-3	-	TRBJ1-2	CAIDRGVNYGYTF	TGTGCCATCGATCGCGGGGTTAACTATGGCTACACCTTC
-	TRBV19	-	TRBJ2-2	CASRRDPNTGELFF	TGTGCCAGTAGGAGGGACCCGAACACCGGGGAGCTGTTTTTT
-	TRBV14	-	TRBJ2-5	CASSQEGRRAQYF	TGTGCCAGCAGCCAAGAGGGAAGGCGCGCCCAGTACTTC
few	TRBV30	-	TRBJ2-2	CAWSSATGELFF	TGTGCCTGGAGTAGTGCGACCGGGGAGCTGTTTTTT
once	TRBV5-1	TRBD1	TRBJ1-2	CASSLWTGAGYTF	TGCGCCAGCAGCTTATGGACAGGGGCCGGCTACACCTTC
-	TRBV5-1	TRBD1	TRBJ1-2	CASSLIGRQGAGGYTF	TGCGCCAGCAGCTTGATTGGGAGACAGGGGGCTGGCGGCTACACCTTC
-	TRBV7-2	TRBD1	TRBJ2-5	CASSLQTGTGRETQYF	TGTGCCAGCAGCCTCCAAACCGGGACAGGGCGAGAGACCCAGTACTTC
-	TRBV9	-	TRBJ2-1	CASSVISQGNEQFF	TGTGCCAGCAGCGTTATTTCCCAGGGCAATGAGCAGTTCTTC
once	TRBV7-9	TRBD1	TRBJ1-2	CASSFQPGQGVLGGYTF	TGTGCCAGCAGCTTTCAACCGGGACAGGGCGTCTTAGGAGGCTACACCTTC
-	TRBV6-5	-	TRBJ1-5	CASSRDGRNQPQHF	TGTGCCAGCAGCCGGGACGGAAGAAATCAGCCCCAGCATTTT
-	TRBV29-1	TRBD2	TRBJ2-1	CSVVRELAGVFIEQFF	TGCAGCGTTGTTAGGGAACTAGCGGGAGTTTTTATTGAGCAGTTCTTC
-	TRBV19	-	TRBJ2-3	CASSIGGALQDTQYF	TGTGCCAGTAGTATTGGGGGAGCCCTCCAAGATACGCAGTATTTT
-	TRBV19	-	TRBJ1-4	CASTGGIESEKLFF	TGTGCCAGTACAGGAGGGATCGAAAGTGAAAAACTGTTTTTT
-	TRBV7-9	TRBD2	TRBJ2-1	CASSPGTSEYNEQFF	TGTGCCAGCAGCCCCGGGACTAGCGAATACAATGAGCAGTTCTTC
-	TRBV7-9	-	TRBJ2-4	CASSLDIRGSTVQYF	TGTGCCAGCAGCTTAGATATAAGGGGCAGTACGGTTCAGTACTTC
-	TRBV11-1	TRBD1	TRBJ1-1	CASSVGQWNTEAFF	TGTGCCAGCAGCGTGGGACAGTGGAACACTGAAGCTTTCTTT
-	TRBV5-4	TRBD1	TRBJ1-6	CASSLETGFYSPLHF	TGTGCCAGCAGCTTGGAGACAGGGTTTTATTCACCCCTCCACTTT
-	TRBV29-1	TRBD2	TRBJ2-7	CSVTSTSGSSYEQYF	TGCAGCGTGACCTCGACTAGCGGGAGCTCCTACGAGCAGTACTTC
once	TRBV21-1	-	TRBJ2-7	CASSKARGRIGTPEAYEQYF	TGTGCCAGCAGCAAAGCTAGGGGGAGAATCGGGACCCCGGAGGCCTACGAGCAGTACTTC
-	TRBV7-9	TRBD1	TRBJ1-1	CASQIQGRDTEAFF	TGTGCCAGTCAAATACAGGGGAGGGACACTGAAGCTTTCTTT
large	TRBV5-4	TRBD1	TRBJ2-3	CASSATGDLSTDTQYF	TGTGCCAGCAGCGCCACAGGGGACCTTAGCACAGATACGCAGTATTTT
once	TRBV27	TRBD2	TRBJ2-3	CASGGGMAGRTDTQYF	TGTGCCAGCGGCGGGGGAATGGCGGGGCGCACAGATACGCAGTATTTT
-	TRBV11-2	-	TRBJ1-2	CASRQIRSRGNYGYTF	TGTGCCAGCAGACAAATCCGTAGTCGAGGGAACTATGGCTACACCTTC
-	TRBV27	-	TRBJ2-7	CASSLWDTGEQYF	TGTGCCAGCAGTTTATGGGATACGGGGGAGCAGTACTTC
-	TRBV19	TRBD1	TRBJ1-5	CASNRTPIGQGNNQPQHF	TGTGCCAGTAACCGAACCCCCATCGGACAGGGAAACAATCAGCCCCAGCATTTT
-	TRBV2	-	TRBJ1-1	CASSVGLMNTEAFF	TGTGCCAGCAGTGTCGGCCTCATGAACACTGAAGCTTTCTTT